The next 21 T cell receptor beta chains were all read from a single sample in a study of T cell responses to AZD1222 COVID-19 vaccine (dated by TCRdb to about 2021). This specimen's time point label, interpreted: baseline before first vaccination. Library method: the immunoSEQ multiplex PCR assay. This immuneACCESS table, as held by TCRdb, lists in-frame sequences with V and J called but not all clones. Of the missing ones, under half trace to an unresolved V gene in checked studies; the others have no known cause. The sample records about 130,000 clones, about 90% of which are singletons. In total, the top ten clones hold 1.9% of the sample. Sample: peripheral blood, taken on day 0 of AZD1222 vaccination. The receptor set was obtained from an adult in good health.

The CDR3 is CASSTRQGAPNTEAFF. In DNA, the CDR3 is TGTGCCAGCAGCACAAGACAGGGGGCGCCGAACACTGAAGCTTTCTTT. The chain recombines TRBV9 with TRBJ1-1; 10 nucleotides align to TRBD1. J gave up 1 base and V 4 bases, and 7 bases lay outside the gene matches. CDR3 size: 16 residues. Per germline, CDR1 SGDLS and CDR2 YYNGEE.

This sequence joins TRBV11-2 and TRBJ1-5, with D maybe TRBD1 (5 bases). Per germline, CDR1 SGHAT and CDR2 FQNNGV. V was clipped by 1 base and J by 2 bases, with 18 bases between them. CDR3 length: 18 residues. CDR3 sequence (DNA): TGTGCCAGCAGCTTAGGCCAGGGCGGCCAATTCGGCAATCAGCCCCAGCATTTT. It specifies CASSLGQGGQFGNQPQHF.

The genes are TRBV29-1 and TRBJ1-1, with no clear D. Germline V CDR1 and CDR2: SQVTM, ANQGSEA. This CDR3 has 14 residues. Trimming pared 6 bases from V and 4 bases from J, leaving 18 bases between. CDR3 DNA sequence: TGCAGCGTCGCCGGATCTGTGGGCCCCACTGAAGCTTTCTTT. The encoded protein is CSVAGSVGPTEAFF. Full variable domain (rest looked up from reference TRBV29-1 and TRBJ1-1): SAVISQKPSRDICQRGTSLTIQCQVDSQVTMMFWYRQQPGQSLTLIATANQGSEATYESGFVIDKFPISRPNLTFSTLTVSNMSPEDSSIYLCSVAGSVGPTEAFFGQGTRLTVV.

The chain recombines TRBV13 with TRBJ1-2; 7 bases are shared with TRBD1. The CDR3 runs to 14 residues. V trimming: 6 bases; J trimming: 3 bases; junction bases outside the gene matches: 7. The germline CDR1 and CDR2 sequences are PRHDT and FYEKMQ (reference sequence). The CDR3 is CASRLDRADYGYTF. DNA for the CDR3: TGTGCCAGCAGACTTGACAGGGCTGACTATGGCTACACCTTC.

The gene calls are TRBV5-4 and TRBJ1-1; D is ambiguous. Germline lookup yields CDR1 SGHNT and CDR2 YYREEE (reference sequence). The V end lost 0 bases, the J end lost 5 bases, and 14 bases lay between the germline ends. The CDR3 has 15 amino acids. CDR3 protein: CASSLGIISGTEAFF. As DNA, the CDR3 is TGTGCCAGCAGCTTGGGGATCATATCGGGTACTGAAGCTTTCTTT. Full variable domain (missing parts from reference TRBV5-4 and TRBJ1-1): ETGVTQSPTHLIKTRGQQVTLRCSSQSGHNTVSWYQQALGQGPQFIFQYYREEENGRGNFPPRFSGLQFPNYSSELNVNALELDDSALYLCASSLGIISGTEAFFGQGTRLTVV.

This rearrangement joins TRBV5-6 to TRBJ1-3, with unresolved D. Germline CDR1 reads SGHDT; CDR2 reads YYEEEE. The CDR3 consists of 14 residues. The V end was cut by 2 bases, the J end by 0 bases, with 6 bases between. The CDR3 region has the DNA TGTGCCAGCAGCTTCCGCTACTCTGGAAACACCATATATTTT. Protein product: CASSFRYSGNTIYF.

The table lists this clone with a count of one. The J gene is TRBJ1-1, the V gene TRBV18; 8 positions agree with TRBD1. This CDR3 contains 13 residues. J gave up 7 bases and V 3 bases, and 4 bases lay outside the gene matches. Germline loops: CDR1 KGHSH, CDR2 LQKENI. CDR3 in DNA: TGTGCCAGCTCACCGGGACAGGTGATTGAAGCTTTCTTT. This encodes CASSPGQVIEAFF.

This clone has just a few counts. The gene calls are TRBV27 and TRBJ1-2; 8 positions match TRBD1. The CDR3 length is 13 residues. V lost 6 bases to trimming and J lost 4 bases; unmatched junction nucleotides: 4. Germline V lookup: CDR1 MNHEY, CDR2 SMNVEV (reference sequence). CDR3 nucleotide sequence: TGTGCCAGCAGCGGACAGGGCGTCTATGGCTACACCTTC. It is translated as CASSGQGVYGYTF.

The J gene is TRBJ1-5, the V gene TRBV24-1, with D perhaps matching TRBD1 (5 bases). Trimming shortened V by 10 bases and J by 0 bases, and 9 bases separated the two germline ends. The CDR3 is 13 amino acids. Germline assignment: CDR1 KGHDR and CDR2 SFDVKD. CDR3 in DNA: TGTGCCACACAGGACAATAGCAATCAGCCCCAGCATTTT. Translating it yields CATQDNSNQPQHF.

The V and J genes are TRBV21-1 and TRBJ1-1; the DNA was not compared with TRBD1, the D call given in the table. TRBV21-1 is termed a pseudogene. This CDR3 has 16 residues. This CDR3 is CASSKASQVVNTEAFF. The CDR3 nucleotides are TGTGCCAGCAGCAAAGCGTCCCAGGTGGTAAACACTGAAGCTTTCTTT.

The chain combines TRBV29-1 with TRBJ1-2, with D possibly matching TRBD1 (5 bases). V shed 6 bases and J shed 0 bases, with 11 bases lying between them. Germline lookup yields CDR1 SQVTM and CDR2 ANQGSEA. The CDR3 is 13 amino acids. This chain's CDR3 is CSVEGRPNYGYTF. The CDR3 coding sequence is TGCAGCGTCGAGGGACGCCCTAACTATGGCTACACCTTC.

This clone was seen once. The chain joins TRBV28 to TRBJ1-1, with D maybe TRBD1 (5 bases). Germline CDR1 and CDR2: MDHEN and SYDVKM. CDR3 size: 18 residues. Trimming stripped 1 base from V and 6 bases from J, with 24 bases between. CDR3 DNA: TGTGCCAGCAGTTTATTTGGCAGGGTAGGGTCTAACCGACCTGAAGCTTTCTTT. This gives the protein CASSLFGRVGSNRPEAFF.

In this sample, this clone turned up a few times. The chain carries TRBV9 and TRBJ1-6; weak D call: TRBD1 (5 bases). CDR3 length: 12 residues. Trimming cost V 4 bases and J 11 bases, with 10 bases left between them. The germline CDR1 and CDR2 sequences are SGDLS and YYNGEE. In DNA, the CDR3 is TGTGCCAGCAGCATGGGGGGTACACCCCTCCACTTT. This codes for CASSMGGTPLHF.

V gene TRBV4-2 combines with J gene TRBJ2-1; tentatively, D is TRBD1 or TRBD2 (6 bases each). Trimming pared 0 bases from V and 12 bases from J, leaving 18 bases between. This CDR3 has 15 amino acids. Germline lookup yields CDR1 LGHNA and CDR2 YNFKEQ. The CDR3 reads CASSQDVGGLSGQFF. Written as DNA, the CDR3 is TGTGCCAGCAGCCAAGATGTAGGGGGACTCAGTGGGCAGTTCTTC.

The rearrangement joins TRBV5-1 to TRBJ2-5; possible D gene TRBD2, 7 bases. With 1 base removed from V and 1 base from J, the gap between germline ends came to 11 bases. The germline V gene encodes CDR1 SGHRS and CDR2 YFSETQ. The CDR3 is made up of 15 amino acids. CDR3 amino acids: CASSLWGGSQETQYF. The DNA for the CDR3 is TGCGCCAGCAGCTTGTGGGGGGGCTCCCAAGAGACCCAGTACTTC.

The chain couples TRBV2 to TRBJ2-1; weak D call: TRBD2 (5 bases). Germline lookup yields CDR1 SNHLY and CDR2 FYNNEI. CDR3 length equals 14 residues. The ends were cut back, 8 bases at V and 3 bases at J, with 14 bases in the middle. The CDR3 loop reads CASLSRELYNEQFF. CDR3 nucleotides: TGTGCCAGCTTATCCCGGGAACTCTACAATGAGCAGTTCTTC.

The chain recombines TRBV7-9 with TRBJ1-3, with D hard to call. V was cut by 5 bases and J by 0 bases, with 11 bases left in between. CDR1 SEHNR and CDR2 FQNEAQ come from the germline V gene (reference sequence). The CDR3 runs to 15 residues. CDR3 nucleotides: TGTGCCAGCAGCCCCCTGCTTAGCTCTGGAAACACCATATATTTT. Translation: CASSPLLSSGNTIYF.

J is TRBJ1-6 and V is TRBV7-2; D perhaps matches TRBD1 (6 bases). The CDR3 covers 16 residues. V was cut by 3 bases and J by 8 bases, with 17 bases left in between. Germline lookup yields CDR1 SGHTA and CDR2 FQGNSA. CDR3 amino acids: CASSFQGLLHDSPLHF. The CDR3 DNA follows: TGTGCCAGCAGCTTTCAGGGGCTTCTTCACGATTCACCCCTCCACTTT.

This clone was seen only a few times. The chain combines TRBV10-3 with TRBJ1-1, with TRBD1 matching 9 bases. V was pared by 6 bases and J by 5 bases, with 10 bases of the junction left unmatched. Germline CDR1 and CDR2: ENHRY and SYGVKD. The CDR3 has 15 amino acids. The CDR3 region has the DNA TGTGCCATCAGAATTACAGGGGGCGGAGATACTGAAGCTTTCTTT. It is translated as CAIRITGGGDTEAFF.

Here the CDR3 reads CASSLQGSGALYGYTF. In nucleotides, the CDR3 is TGTGCCAGCAGTTTACAGGGATCGGGGGCCCTTTATGGCTACACCTTC. This chain connects TRBV27 to TRBJ1-2; D perhaps matches TRBD1 (6 bases). CDR3 length equals 16 residues. In germline, CDR1 is MNHEY, CDR2 SMNVEV (reference sequence). Deletions cut 2 bases from V and 5 bases from J, with 18 bases between.

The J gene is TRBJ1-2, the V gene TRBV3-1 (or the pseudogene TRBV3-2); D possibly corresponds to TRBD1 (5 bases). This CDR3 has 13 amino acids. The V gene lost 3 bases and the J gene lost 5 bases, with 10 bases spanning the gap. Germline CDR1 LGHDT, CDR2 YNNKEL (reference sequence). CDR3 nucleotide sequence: TGTGCCAGCAGCCAGACAGTAGGGTATGGCTACACCTTC. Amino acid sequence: CASSQTVGYGYTF.